This note documents a single T cell receptor (beta chain) sequence. This sample stems from a study of blood T cell repertoires in COVID-19. The table came from immunoSEQ multiplex PCR; TCRdb's copy has only in-frame clones and leaves some out. Of roughly 220,000 clones listed, under 90% are singletons. CDR1 and CDR2 from the germline V gene are PRHDT and FYEKMQ (reference sequence). The CDR3 loop spans 12 amino acids. Trimming cost V 0 bases and J 8 bases, with 7 bases left between them. This TCR was sampled from a man aged 30-40 years with active or convalescent COVID-19. The rearrangement joins TRBV13 to TRBJ1-1; D remains unclear. Sequencing was done on a sample of peripheral blood. As DNA, the CDR3 is TGTGCCAGCAGCTTAGGAAGCAGGGAAGCTTTCTTT. This sequence encodes CASSLGSREAFF.